A selection of T cell receptor beta chains follows, all from one sample in a study of T cell changes during pregnancy in multiple sclerosis. Produced via immunoSEQ multiplex PCR; TCRdb's table is partial and in-frame only. This sample yields fewer than 75,000 clones, of which about nine tenths are seen a single time; about 2.3% belongs to the top ten. The sample in question was peripheral blood, obtained in the first trimester of pregnancy. The source of these receptors is a female donor with multiple sclerosis, enrolled in a pregnancy study. CDR3s include the opening cysteine and the closing phenylalanine or tryptophan.

TRBJ2-7,TRBV28,CASSLQGRDRAYEQYF
TRBJ2-7,TRBV6-6,CASSRVGGGQYEQYF
TRBJ2-3,TRBV27,CASSFSSGDYTDTQYF
TRBJ2-1,TRBV27,CASNSYGGPYNEQFF
TRBJ1-3,TRBV28,CASSLGHRASGNTIYF
TRBJ1-2,TRBV6-5,CASRISGTGLYGYTF
TRBJ2-3,TRBV28,CAVWTSGADTQYF
TRBJ2-7,TRBV21-1,CASSKGGPPKGDRASRWSHYEQYF
TRBJ1-1,TRBV28,CASSLPGTEAFF
TRBJ2-5,TRBV6-5,CASSRDIQETQYF
TRBJ2-5,TRBV7-2,CASSLEASGGRETQYF
TRBJ1-5,TRBV19,CASTTTGGNQPQHF
TRBJ1-1,TRBV12-5,CASGYGGGDTEAFF
TRBJ1-4,TRBV28,CASRTGLSNEKLFF